These 26 T cell receptor beta chains share one sample of origin, sequenced in a study of tumor and adjacent non-tumor tissue in lung cancer. Three rounds of nested PCR, following a modified ARM-PCR protocol, produced the TCRbeta library. MiXCR, applied by TCRdb to the multiplex PCR reads, yields one record per CDR3 protein. The table records around 76,000 distinct CDR3 sequences, 76% of them present only once. This sample's RNA came from whole unsorted tissue. The normal lung tissue was taken more than 3 cm from the tumor edge. The sequenced sample was distant non-tumor lung tissue. These receptors all stem from a man in his 70s with non-small cell lung cancer.

In this sample, this clonotype turned up many times. The chain recombines TRBV6-6 with TRBJ2-7, with unresolved D. Trimming pared 8 bases from V and 4 bases from J, leaving 15 bases between. The CDR3 length is 13 residues. Germline V gives CDR1 MNHNY, CDR2 SVGAGI (reference sequence). The CDR3 loop reads CASLSAGDYEQYF. Here the CDR3 DNA reads TGTGCCAGCCTGTCGGCAGGTGATTACGAGCAGTACTTC.

V and J are TRBV11-3 and TRBJ1-1; D possibly corresponds to TRBD1 (5 bases). Looked up from germline, CDR1 is SGHNT and CDR2 is YENEEA. The CDR3 extends over 14 amino acids. The V end was cut by 9 bases, the J end by 4 bases, with 18 bases between. CDR3 residues: CASTRMGVFTEAFF. In DNA, the CDR3 is TGTGCCAGTACGCGGATGGGGGTGTTCACTGAAGCTTTCTTT.

In regard to this clonotype: The final CDR3 position lacks the conserved phenylalanine or tryptophan, pointing to a likely read error. This sequence joins TRBV29-1 and TRBJ1-1; D ambiguous. The CDR3 sequence is 12 residues long. Germline CDR1 SQVTM, CDR2 ANQGSEA. CDR3 DNA sequence: TGTAGCGTTGTGGCGGAGAAGCCTGAAGCTTTCTCT. It translates to CSVVAEKPEAFS.

Regarding this clonotype: The junction differs from germline at one of its ends, possibly a read error. This chain connects TRBV5-1 to TRBJ2-3; unclear D gene. Germline CDR1 is SGHRS and CDR2 is YFSETQ. CDR3 length: 14 residues. The CDR3 nucleotides are TGCGCCAGTAGCTTGGGGTCCCACACAGATACGCAGTATTTT. As protein: CASSLGSHTDTQYF.

This chain connects TRBV6-5 to TRBJ1-3; 9 bases align to TRBD1. The V and J ends lost 6 bases and 4 bases, in that order; junction bases with no gene match: 10. CDR3 size: 16 residues. Germline V gene sequence: CDR1 MNHEY, CDR2 SVGAGI. Here the CDR3 DNA reads TGTGCCAGCAGCAGACAGGGGGGATCCGTAGGAAACACCATATATTTT. As protein: CASSRQGGSVGNTIYF.

This clonotype has a handful of counts. A read error may be the cause here, since a much bigger clone is one base away. This chain joins TRBV20-1 and TRBJ2-1; D is unresolved. The CDR3 contains 13 residues. Trimming cost V 5 bases and J 6 bases, with 14 bases left between them. The germline V gene has CDR1 DFQATT and CDR2 SNEGSKA (reference sequence). The CDR3 DNA follows: TGCAGTGCTTTCCGTATTGGGATCAATGAGCAGTTCTTC. Amino acid sequence: CSAFRIGINEQFF.

This clonotype was seen only a few times. One end of the junction does not line up with germline, which may come from a read error. This chain uses TRBV4-1 with TRBJ2-5; no clear D. Germline loops: CDR1 MGHRA, CDR2 YSYEKL. This CDR3 spans 15 amino acids. In nucleotides, the CDR3 is TGCGCCAGCAGACAAGTTCTTCAGCGCAAAGAGAAACAGTACTTC. Its translation is CASRQVLQRKEKQYF.

The CDR3 sequence is CAIGWDINEQFF. The CDR3 nucleotides read TGTGCCATCGGGTGGGATATCAATGAGCAGTTCTTC. The V and J genes are TRBV10-3 and TRBJ2-1, with unresolved D. CDR1 is ENHRY, CDR2 SYGVKD, per germline. V was shortened by 8 bases and J by 6 bases, with 11 bases between the two germline ends. The CDR3 loop spans 12 amino acids.

Comment on this clonotype: A read error may be the cause here, since a much bigger clone is one base away. V is TRBV1 and J is TRBJ2-7; the table's D gene call, TRBD2, was not cross checked with the DNA. TRBV1 is marked as a pseudogene. This CDR3 has 14 amino acids. CDR3 amino acids: CTSSPSGRSYERYF. Here the CDR3 DNA reads TGCACCAGCAGCCCTAGCGGGAGAAGCTACGAGCGGTACTTC.

This clonotype was counted many times. V gene TRBV6-6 combines with J gene TRBJ2-3; TRBD2 matches 15 bases. Germline V lookup: CDR1 MNHNY, CDR2 SVGAGI (reference sequence). The CDR3 covers 21 residues. The ends lost 2 bases at V and 0 bases at J; junction bases unmatched: 12. The CDR3 is CASSYPGQGTSGRSSTDTQYF. The DNA for the CDR3 is TGTGCCAGCAGTTACCCAGGACAGGGGACTAGCGGGAGGTCTAGCACAGATACGCAGTATTTT.

Concerning this clonotype: One end of the junction varies from germline; a read error may be responsible. The chain couples TRBV4-1 to TRBJ2-2; 11 positions match TRBD2. Germline CDR1 and CDR2: MGHRA and YSYEKL. The CDR3 covers 20 residues. CDR3 sequence: CASRARGSSGGQRGIGDLFF. The CDR3, as DNA: TGCGCCAGCAGAGCAAGAGGGTCTAGCGGGGGGCAGCGGGGAATCGGGGATCTGTTTTTT.

This clonotype was found a few times. The gene calls are TRBV4-2 and TRBJ2-5; TRBD1 or TRBD2 may be the D gene (5 bases each). The CDR3 loop spans 15 amino acids. Germline CDR1 LGHNA, CDR2 YNFKEQ. Trimming left V 6 bases short and J 4 bases short, with 18 bases between. The CDR3 sequence: CASSQGDRMGETQYF. CDR3 DNA sequence: TGTGCCAGCAGTCAGGGAGATAGGATGGGAGAGACCCAGTACTTC.

The V call is TRBV20-1, the J call TRBJ2-1, with TRBD1 as a possible D gene (6 bases). In germline, CDR1 is DFQATT, CDR2 SNEGSKA (reference sequence). The CDR3 length is 15 residues. Trimming removed 2 bases from V and 8 bases from J, with 19 bases in between. CDR3 sequence: CSARISGRDNDEQFF. The CDR3 DNA reads TGCAGTGCTAGAATATCGGGCAGGGACAACGATGAGCAGTTCTTC.

Regarding this clonotype: At one of its ends the junction is not consistent with the germline gene, which may arise from a read error. V gene TRBV6-2 or TRBV6-3 combines with J gene TRBJ2-1; no definite D call. The germline CDR1 and CDR2 sequences are MNHEY and SVGEGT. The CDR3 consists of 14 residues. DNA for the CDR3: TGTTCCAGCTCAGCCGGAGAGTCCTACAATGGGCAGTTCTTC. The encoded protein is CSSSAGESYNGQFF.

The J gene is TRBJ2-3, the V gene TRBV11-2, with 7 bases identical to TRBD1. This CDR3 has 15 residues. V shed 9 bases, J shed 0 bases, and the junction held 9 bases outside the gene matches. Germline assignment: CDR1 SGHAT and CDR2 FQNNGV. The CDR3 DNA sequence: TGTGCCAGAAGTCGGGGACAGTCTAGCACAGATACGCAGTATTTT. Amino acid sequence: CARSRGQSSTDTQYF.

The chain couples TRBV28 to TRBJ2-2, with 8 bases fitting TRBD2. With V trimmed by 3 bases and J by 4 bases, 10 bases remained unmatched. CDR3 length equals 17 residues. The V gene's germline CDR1 is MDHEN and CDR2 SYDVKM. CDR3 DNA: TGTGCCAGCAGTTTGAGGGCGGGAGGCGTTGGCACCGGGGAGCTGTTTTTT. Its protein product is CASSLRAGGVGTGELFF.

As concerns this clonotype: A junction boundary mismatches the germline segment, possibly from a read error. The chain uses TRBV6-6 and TRBJ1-6; TRBD1 is a possible D gene (6 bases). The CDR3 consists of 13 residues. Germline V gene lookup returns CDR1 MNHNY and CDR2 SVGAGI (reference sequence). This CDR3 is CDSSCSDRTPLHF. In DNA, the CDR3 is TGTGACAGTAGTTGCTCCGACAGGACACCCCTCCATTTT.

V is TRBV4-3 and J is TRBJ2-2; D may be TRBD1 or TRBD2 (6 bases each). The CDR3 is 17 residues long. In germline, CDR1 is LGHNA, CDR2 YSLEER. The CDR3 sequence: CTSSQEGGLRNTGELFF. The DNA of the CDR3 is TGCACTAGCAGCCAAGAGGGGGGACTGCGGAACACCGGGGAGCTGTTTTTT.

This chain joins TRBV20-1 and TRBJ2-7; 9 nucleotides agree with TRBD2. Germline V gives CDR1 DFQATT, CDR2 SNEGSKA (reference sequence). This CDR3 is 19 amino acids long. Trimming took 0 bases from V and 3 from J; bases not matched to a gene: 18. CDR3 nucleotides: TGCAGTGCTAGAGAATGGCAGCGGGAGGAGGCAACTCTAATCTACGAGCAGTACTTC. Translation: CSAREWQREEATLIYEQYF.

This clonotype was detected a few times. A much larger clone sits a single nucleotide away, making a read error possible. The chain has TRBV20-1 and TRBJ2-7, with a tentative D call TRBD1 (6 bases). The germline V gene encodes CDR1 DFQATT and CDR2 SNEGSKA (reference sequence). Trimming cost V 7 bases and J 6 bases, with 16 bases left between them. The CDR3 is 12 residues long. Here the CDR3 reads CSVRYRELEQYF. Written as DNA, the CDR3 is TGCAGTGTTAGGTACAGGGAGCTCGAGCAGTACTTC.

Comment on this clonotype: One junction end disagrees with the germline gene, perhaps due to a read error. This rearrangement joins TRBV28 to TRBJ1-6; TRBD1 matches 7 bases. The CDR3 length is 19 residues. In germline, CDR1 is MDHEN, CDR2 SYDVKM. The CDR3 DNA reads as TGTGATAGCAGTTTATGGCCCGTCGGGGACAGTCACACTTATTCACCTCTCCACTTT. Protein sequence: CDSSLWPVGDSHTYSPLHF.

About this clonotype itself: Germline and junction disagree at one end, which may indicate a read error. The chain is built from TRBV10-2 and TRBJ2-7; TRBD2 is a possible D gene (5 bases). This CDR3 contains 14 residues. Per germline, CDR1 WSHSY and CDR2 SAAADI. CDR3 sequence (DNA): TGTGCCAGCAGGCAAGCCGGGATTCGGGACGAGCAGTACTTC. Its protein product is CASRQAGIRDEQYF.

The rearrangement joins TRBV7-9 to TRBJ2-2; D is uncertain. V was cut by 2 bases and J by 2 bases, with 9 bases left in between. Looked up from germline, CDR1 is SEHNR and CDR2 is FQNEAQ (reference sequence). There are 15 residues in the CDR3. CDR3 sequence: CASSLCRINTGELFF. DNA of the CDR3: TGTGCCAGCAGCTTATGCCGAATTAACACCGGGGAGCTGTTTTTT.

With respect to this clonotype: One junction end disagrees with the germline gene, perhaps due to a read error. CDR3 DNA sequence: TGTGCCAGCAGCCTCAGGACAGTTGGGAATGAAAAACTGGTTTTT. Amino acid sequence: CASSLRTVGNEKLVF. V gene TRBV5-5 combines with J gene TRBJ1-4, with D possibly matching TRBD1 (6 bases). Germline lookup yields CDR1 SGHKS and CDR2 YYEKEE (reference sequence). The CDR3 is 15 amino acids.

This clonotype was seen many times. The chain uses TRBV14 and TRBJ2-3, with D unresolved. Germline CDR1 reads SGHDN; CDR2 reads FVKESK. CDR3 length equals 13 residues. V lost 6 bases and J lost 6, with 13 bases in between. The chain's CDR3 is CASSWNPGDTQYF. In DNA, the CDR3 is TGTGCCAGCAGTTGGAACCCCGGGGATACGCAGTATTTT. Full variable domain (missing parts from reference TRBV14 and TRBJ2-3): EAGVTQFPSHSVIEKGQTVTLRCDPISGHDNLYWYRRVMGKEIKFLLHFVKESKQDESGMPNNRFLAERTGGTYSTLKVQPAELEDSGVYFCASSWNPGDTQYFGPGTRLTVL.

Turning to this clonotype: The final CDR3 position lacks the conserved phenylalanine or tryptophan, pointing to a likely read error. It is unclear where the CDR3 begins or ends on the DNA, so no DNA is shown, and the CDR3 is as TCRdb lists it. The rearrangement links TRBV7-8 to TRBJ2-7; the listed D gene, TRBD1, was not tested against the DNA. In germline, CDR1 is SGHVS, CDR2 FQNEAQ. The length of the CDR3 is 14 amino acids, counting both ends. This chain's CDR3 is CASSLWDTTYEQYL.